A single T cell receptor (beta chain) is shown here with its context. This specimen comes from a study of blood T cell repertoires in COVID-19. In the study overall: Samples came from the United States, Italy and Spain, spanning acute and convalescent COVID-19.

Some clones are missing from TCRdb's copy, which holds only in-frame ones; the method was immunoSEQ multiplex PCR. Of 300,000 to 350,000 clones in the sample, about 87% were seen once. The receptor comes from a woman aged 30 to 39 with COVID-19, enrolled during active disease. The sample consisted of peripheral blood.

The DNA for the CDR3 is TGTGCCAGCAGTAATAGGGACAGTCCCAATCAGCCCCAGCATTTT. It encodes CASSNRDSPNQPQHF. The chain joins TRBV2 to TRBJ1-5, with TRBD1 matching 7 bases. The CDR3 is made up of 15 amino acids. Germline trimming cut 5 bases from V and 3 bases from J; bases unmatched to any gene: 7. From germline, CDR1 is SNHLY and CDR2 FYNNEI.